The clone carrying this T cell receptor (beta chain) was found a few times. The data were obtained in a study of blood T cell repertoires in COVID-19. Measured with immunoSEQ multiplex PCR; TCRdb has only the in-frame clones, and not every one. The top ten clones hold around 2.4% of a sample with approximately 200,000 clones, 87% of them seen once. Allocation to cohorts depended on clinical history reported by the participants. Germline V lookup: CDR1 SGHRS, CDR2 YFSETQ. The CDR3 is 15 amino acids. V trimming: 0 bases; J trimming: 2 bases; junction bases outside the gene matches: 4. The rearrangement links TRBV5-1 to TRBJ2-5, with TRBD1 matching over 7 bases. The clonotype comes from a woman aged 25 to 39 who had recovered from COVID-19. Sequenced material: PBMCs or T cells enriched from blood (not recorded which). CDR3 loop: CASSLGTGDQETQYF. In DNA form, the CDR3 reads TGCGCCAGCAGCTTGGGGACAGGCGATCAAGAGACCCAGTACTTC.